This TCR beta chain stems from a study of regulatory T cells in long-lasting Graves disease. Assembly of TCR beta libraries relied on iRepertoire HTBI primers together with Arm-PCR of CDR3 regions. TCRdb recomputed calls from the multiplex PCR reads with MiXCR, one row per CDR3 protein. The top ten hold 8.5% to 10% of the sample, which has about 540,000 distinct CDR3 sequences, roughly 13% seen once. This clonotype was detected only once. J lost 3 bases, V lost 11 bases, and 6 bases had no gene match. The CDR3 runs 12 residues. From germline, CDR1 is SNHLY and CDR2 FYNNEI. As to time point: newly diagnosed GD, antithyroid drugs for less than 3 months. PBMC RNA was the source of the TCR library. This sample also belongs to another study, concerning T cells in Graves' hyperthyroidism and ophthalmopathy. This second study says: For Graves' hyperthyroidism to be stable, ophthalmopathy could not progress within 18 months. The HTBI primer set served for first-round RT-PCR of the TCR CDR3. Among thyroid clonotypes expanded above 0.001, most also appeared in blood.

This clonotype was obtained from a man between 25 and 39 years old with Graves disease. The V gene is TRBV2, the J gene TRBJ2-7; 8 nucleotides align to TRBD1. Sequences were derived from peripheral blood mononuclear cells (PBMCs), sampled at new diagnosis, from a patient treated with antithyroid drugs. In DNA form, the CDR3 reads TGTGCCGCGGGACAGGTGATCTACGAGCAGTACTTC. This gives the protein CAAGQVIYEQYF.